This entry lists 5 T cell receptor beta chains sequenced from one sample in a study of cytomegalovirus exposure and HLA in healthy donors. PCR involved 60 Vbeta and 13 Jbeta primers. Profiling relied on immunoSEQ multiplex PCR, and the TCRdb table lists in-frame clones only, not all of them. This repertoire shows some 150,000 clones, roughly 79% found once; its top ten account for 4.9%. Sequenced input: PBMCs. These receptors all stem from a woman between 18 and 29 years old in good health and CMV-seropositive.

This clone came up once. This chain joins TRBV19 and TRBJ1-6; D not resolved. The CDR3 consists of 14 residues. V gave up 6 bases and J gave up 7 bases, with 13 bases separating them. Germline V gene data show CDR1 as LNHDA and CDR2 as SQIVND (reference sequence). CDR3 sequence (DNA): TGTGCCAGTAGAACAACAGTATTAAATTCACCCCTCCACTTT. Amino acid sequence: CASRTTVLNSPLHF. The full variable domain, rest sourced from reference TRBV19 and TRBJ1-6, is DGGITQSPKYLFRKEGQNVTLSCEQNLNHDAMYWYRQDPGQGLRLIYYSQIVNDFQKGDIAEGYSVSREKKESFPLTVTSAQKNPTAFYLCASRTTVLNSPLHFGNGTRLTVT.

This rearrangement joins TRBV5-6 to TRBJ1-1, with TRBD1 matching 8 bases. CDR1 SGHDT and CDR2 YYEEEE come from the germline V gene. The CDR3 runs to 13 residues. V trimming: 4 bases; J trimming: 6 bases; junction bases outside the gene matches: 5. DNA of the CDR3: TGTGCCAGCAGCCGGGACAGGTTTGCTGAAGCTTTCTTT. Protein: CASSRDRFAEAFF.

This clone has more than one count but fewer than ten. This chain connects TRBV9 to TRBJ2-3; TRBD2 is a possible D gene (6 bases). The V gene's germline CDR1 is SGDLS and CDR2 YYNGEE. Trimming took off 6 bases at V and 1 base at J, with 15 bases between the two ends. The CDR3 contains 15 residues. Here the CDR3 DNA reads TGTGCCAGCACTCGCGGGGCATTGGGCACAGATACGCAGTATTTT. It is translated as CASTRGALGTDTQYF. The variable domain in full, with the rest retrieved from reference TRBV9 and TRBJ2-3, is DSGVTQTPKHLITATGQRVTLRCSPRSGDLSVYWYQQSLDQGLQFLIQYYNGEERAKGNILERFSAQQFPDLHSELNLSSLELGDSALYFCASTRGALGTDTQYFGPGTRLTVL.

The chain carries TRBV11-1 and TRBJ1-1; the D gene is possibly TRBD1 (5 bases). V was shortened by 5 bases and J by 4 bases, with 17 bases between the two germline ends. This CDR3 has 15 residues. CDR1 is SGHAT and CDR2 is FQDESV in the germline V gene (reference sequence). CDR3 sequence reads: CASSQLTGSSTEAFF. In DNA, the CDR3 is TGTGCCAGCAGCCAACTTACAGGATCGAGCACTGAAGCTTTCTTT.

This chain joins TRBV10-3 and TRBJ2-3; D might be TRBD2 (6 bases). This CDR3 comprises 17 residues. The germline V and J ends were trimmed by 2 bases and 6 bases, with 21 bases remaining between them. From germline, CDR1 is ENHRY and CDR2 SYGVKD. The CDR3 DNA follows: TGTGCCATCAGTGAGAGGAGGGTTGGGTCTTACGCGGATACGCAGTATTTT. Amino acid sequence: CAISERRVGSYADTQYF.